These 23 T cell receptor beta chains originate from one sample sequenced in a study of blood T cell repertoires in COVID-19. Only in-frame clones appear in the TCRdb table, and some are missing; sequencing was by immunoSEQ multiplex PCR. The sample holds around 150,000 clones; roughly 80% are singletons and the top ten take around 13%. Input material: peripheral blood. These receptors were taken from an elderly woman with acute or convalescent COVID-19.

Only a few counts were recorded for this clone. The chain joins TRBV6-5 to TRBJ1-5; 9 bases line up with TRBD1. Germline-derived CDR1 and CDR2 are MNHEY and SVGAGI. The CDR3 runs 15 residues. The trim removed 6 bases at V and 0 bases at J, leaving 3 bases unmatched. This CDR3 is CASSATGGSNQPQHF. In DNA form, the CDR3 reads TGTGCCAGCAGCGCGACAGGGGGTAGCAATCAGCCCCAGCATTTT.

This chain joins TRBV28 and TRBJ2-1; TRBD2 matches at 7 bases. The CDR3 length is 12 residues. Trimming at V came to 8 bases and at J to 4 bases, leaving 2 bases not matched to a gene. From germline, CDR1 is MDHEN and CDR2 SYDVKM. CDR3 sequence reads: CASRGGYNEQFF. The DNA for the CDR3 is TGTGCCAGCCGCGGGGGTTACAATGAGCAGTTCTTC.

The rearrangement joins TRBV19 to TRBJ2-1; TRBD2 is a possible D gene (6 bases). V was pared by 0 bases and J by 0 bases, with 15 bases between. Germline CDR1 is LNHDA and CDR2 is SQIVND (reference sequence). The CDR3 has 18 residues. The CDR3 nucleotides read TGTGCCAGTAGTATAGATATCACGGGACTGCACTCCTACAATGAGCAGTTCTTC. Encoded protein: CASSIDITGLHSYNEQFF.

J is TRBJ1-4 and V is TRBV28; tentatively, D is TRBD1 (5 bases). Between the trimmed V and J ends, which lost 3 bases and 5 bases, there was a span of 13 bases. Germline CDR1 MDHEN, CDR2 SYDVKM. There are 15 residues in the CDR3. The CDR3 DNA reads as TGTGCCAGCAGTTTTTGGGGACGGGGGAATGAAAAACTGTTTTTT. Encoded protein: CASSFWGRGNEKLFF.

This clone was picked up one time. The chain joins TRBV5-1 to TRBJ2-1; D is unclear. The germline V gene encodes CDR1 SGHRS and CDR2 YFSETQ. CDR3 length: 14 amino acids. Trimming removed 1 base from V and 2 bases from J, with 7 bases in between. The chain's CDR3 is CASSLTVPYNEQFF. CDR3 bases: TGCGCCAGCAGCTTGACAGTACCCTACAATGAGCAGTTCTTC.

The CDR3 DNA sequence: TGTGCCAGCAGCCAAGCGGTAGAGACCCAGTACTTC. It encodes CASSQAVETQYF. This chain joins TRBV3-1 (or the pseudogene TRBV3-2) and TRBJ2-5; D not resolved. The CDR3 spans 12 residues. Germline V gene sequence: CDR1 LGHDT, CDR2 YNNKEL (reference sequence). Trimming stripped 1 base from V and 4 bases from J, with 4 bases between.

In DNA, the CDR3 is TGTGCCAGCAGCTTAGCCGGACTAGCGGGGGCCTACGAGCAGTACTTC. Amino acid sequence: CASSLAGLAGAYEQYF. The chain combines TRBV11-2 with TRBJ2-7, with 13 bases that match TRBD2. The germline CDR1 and CDR2 sequences are SGHAT and FQNNGV. The ends lost 1 base at V and 2 bases at J; junction bases unmatched: 2. The CDR3 is made up of 16 amino acids.

The chain carries TRBV7-9 and TRBJ2-1; 10 bases agree with TRBD2. The J segment lost 7 bases and the V segment lost 2 bases, leaving 5 bases of the junction unmatched. Germline CDR1 SEHNR, CDR2 FQNEAQ (reference sequence). The CDR3 is 15 amino acids. The CDR3 DNA reads as TGTGCCAGCAGCTTAAGTCTAGCGGGAGTTAATGAGCAGTTCTTC. Amino acids: CASSLSLAGVNEQFF.

The chain has TRBV7-2 and TRBJ1-2, with a tentative D call TRBD1 (5 bases). This CDR3 contains 15 residues. V was pared by 5 bases and J by 5 bases, with 18 bases between. The germline CDR1 and CDR2 sequences are SGHTA and FQGNSA. CDR3 loop: CASSTFPATEYGYTF. Written as DNA, the CDR3 is TGTGCCAGCAGCACCTTCCCCGCGACAGAATATGGCTACACCTTC.

This CDR3 is CASSPFTRGGTDTQYF. In DNA form, the CDR3 reads TGTGCCAGCAGCCCCTTCACTCGCGGGGGCACAGATACGCAGTATTTT. The rearrangement links TRBV3-1 (or the pseudogene TRBV3-2) to TRBJ2-3; maybe TRBD2 (6 bases). This CDR3 spans 16 amino acids. Germline CDR1 LGHDT, CDR2 YNNKEL (reference sequence). Trimming left V 4 bases short and J 1 base short, with 15 bases between.

The chain links TRBV18 to TRBJ2-7; 10 bases match TRBD1. With V trimmed by 5 bases and J by 0 bases, 7 bases remained unmatched. The germline V gene encodes CDR1 KGHSH and CDR2 LQKENI. The CDR3 consists of 16 residues. CDR3 region: CASSSQDRGLSYEQYF. The CDR3 DNA is TGTGCCAGCTCATCTCAAGACAGGGGGCTCTCCTACGAGCAGTACTTC.

This clone was observed a handful of times. The rearrangement uses TRBV6-5 and TRBJ1-1; the D gene is possibly TRBD1 (5 bases). V was cut by 7 bases and J by 3 bases, with 15 bases left in between. CDR1 and CDR2 (germline): MNHEY, SVGAGI. This CDR3 is built from 14 residues. CDR3 sequence reads: CASTPTELYTEAFF. The CDR3 DNA is TGTGCCAGCACCCCGACAGAGCTTTACACTGAAGCTTTCTTT.

This chain links TRBV5-1 with TRBJ2-3; D unclear. Trimming removed 0 bases at V and 2 bases at J, with 7 bases between. This CDR3 has 14 amino acids. The germline V gene has CDR1 SGHRS and CDR2 YFSETQ. The CDR3 DNA reads as TGCGCCAGCAGCTTGGGAGGCCCCACAGATACGCAGTATTTT. It is translated as CASSLGGPTDTQYF.

A word on this clone: At the DNA level, this CDR3 is encoded by other sequences in the same sample as well. The V call is TRBV25-1, the J call TRBJ2-1; 10 bases are a match to TRBD2. Per germline, CDR1 MGHDK and CDR2 SYGVNS. The V and J ends lost 2 bases and 6 bases, in that order; junction bases with no gene match: 4. The CDR3 is 15 amino acids. The CDR3 coding sequence is TGTGCCAGCAGTGAACTAGCGGGAGCGCCCAATGAGCAGTTCTTC. It yields the protein CASSELAGAPNEQFF.

This chain links TRBV19 with TRBJ2-7; D is perhaps TRBD2 (6 bases). Trimming cost V 5 bases and J 8 bases, with 10 bases left between them. The V gene's germline CDR1 is LNHDA and CDR2 SQIVND (reference sequence). The CDR3 sequence is 11 residues long. CDR3 DNA: TGTGCCAGTAGTTCTAGCGAAAAGCAGTACTTC. Its protein is CASSSSEKQYF.

This chain connects TRBV2 to TRBJ1-2; TRBD1 matches 7 bases. Germline trimming cut 11 bases from V and 4 bases from J; bases unmatched to any gene: 13. In germline, CDR1 is SNHLY, CDR2 FYNNEI. The CDR3 sequence is 14 residues long. The CDR3 loop reads CASLDRRTGYGYTF. The CDR3 coding sequence is TGTGCCTCCTTGGACAGGAGAACTGGCTATGGCTACACCTTC.

J is TRBJ2-1 and V is TRBV19; 10 bases agree with TRBD2. Germline lookup yields CDR1 LNHDA and CDR2 SQIVND (reference sequence). The CDR3 has 14 amino acids. Losses at the gene ends were 10 bases for V and 4 bases for J; bases not matched to a gene: 7. The CDR3: CATGTSGVYNEQFF. The CDR3 DNA reads as TGTGCCACGGGTACTAGCGGGGTATACAATGAGCAGTTCTTC.

The chain uses TRBV5-1 and TRBJ1-1; D unresolved. Per germline, CDR1 SGHRS and CDR2 YFSETQ. Trimming removed 2 bases at V and 7 bases at J, with 9 bases between. The CDR3 extends over 12 amino acids. DNA of the CDR3: TGCGCCAGCAGCTTTGGCGGGCGTGAAGCTTTCTTT. Amino acid sequence: CASSFGGREAFF.

The chain couples TRBV2 to TRBJ2-2; TRBD2 matches 9 bases. V shed 5 bases and J 6 bases; nucleotides not matched to a gene: 7. Germline values: CDR1 SNHLY, CDR2 FYNNEI. This CDR3 has 15 amino acids. The CDR3 coding sequence is TGTGCCAGCAGTCGGGATAGCGGGAGATCCGGGGAGCTGTTTTTT. Translated, it gives CASSRDSGRSGELFF. Based on the CDR3 plus reference TRBV2 and TRBJ2-2, the full variable domain is EPEVTQTPSHQVTQMGQEVILRCVPISNHLYFYWYRQILGQKVEFLVSFYNNEISEKSEIFDDQFSVERPDGSNFTLKIRSTKLEDSAMYFCASSRDSGRSGELFFGEGSRLTVL.

This clone was picked up one time. This chain uses TRBV2 with TRBJ1-2; TRBD1 might be the D (5 bases). Germline CDR1 reads SNHLY; CDR2 reads FYNNEI. V was pared by 6 bases and J by 8 bases, with 19 bases between. This CDR3 has 14 residues. This CDR3 reads CASSPSQGLEGYTF. The CDR3 DNA reads TGTGCCAGCAGCCCCAGTCAGGGCTTAGAGGGCTACACCTTC.

The chain combines TRBV3-1 (or the pseudogene TRBV3-2) with TRBJ1-1; D is uncertain. Germline lookup yields CDR1 LGHDT and CDR2 YNNKEL (reference sequence). The germline V and J ends were trimmed by 4 bases and 2 bases, with 14 bases remaining between them. The CDR3 covers 15 residues. The CDR3 DNA reads TGTGCCAGCAGCCCTACCCGGTCATTAAACACTGAAGCTTTCTTT. Protein sequence: CASSPTRSLNTEAFF.

V and J are TRBV5-1 and TRBJ2-1, with 14 bases matching TRBD2. Germline lookup yields CDR1 SGHRS and CDR2 YFSETQ. V shed 5 bases and J 13 bases; nucleotides not matched to a gene: 14. This CDR3 contains 16 residues. CDR3 region: CASSITGTSGSNNQFF. CDR3 coding DNA: TGCGCCAGCAGTATTACCGGGACTAGCGGGAGTAATAACCAGTTCTTC.

The gene calls are TRBV5-5 and TRBJ1-1; 7 nucleotides align to TRBD1. Germline V gene data show CDR1 as SGHKS and CDR2 as YYEKEE (reference sequence). This CDR3 is built from 14 residues. J gave up 2 bases and V 4 bases, and 5 bases lay outside the gene matches. The CDR3 bases are TGTGCCAGCAGCCCAGGGGGAGGCAACACTGAAGCTTTCTTT. It encodes CASSPGGGNTEAFF.